The 20 T cell receptor beta chains in this list originate from one sample, sequenced in a study of blood T cell repertoires in COVID-19. Sequencing was performed with immunoSEQ multiplex PCR; in TCRdb, only in-frame clones are kept and a portion is missing. The sample lists over 300,000 clones, roughly 90% occurring once. Sequenced material: PBMCs or T cells enriched from blood (not recorded which). Receptor source: a woman aged 25-40 years with acute COVID-19.

The V call is TRBV6-5, the J call TRBJ1-5; 7 nucleotides line up with TRBD1. V was clipped by 6 bases and J by 3 bases; unmatched bases: 8. Germline assignment: CDR1 MNHEY and CDR2 SVGAGI. The CDR3 totals 15 residues. CDR3 DNA sequence: TGTGCCAGCAGAAGAAATGACAGGGACAATCAGCCCCAGCATTTT. This translates into CASRRNDRDNQPQHF.

In its sample, this clone was seen once. The rearrangement links TRBV30 to TRBJ1-5, with a weak D call TRBD1 (6 bases). The germline V gene has CDR1 GTSNPN and CDR2 SVGIG (reference sequence). The V end was cut by 2 bases, the J end by 2 bases, with 13 bases between. This CDR3 has 15 residues. As DNA, the CDR3 is TGTGCCTGGAGTCAGAAACAGGGAGGCAATCAGCCCCAGCATTTT. Its protein is CAWSQKQGGNQPQHF.

The table lists this clone with a few counts. The chain uses TRBV7-8 and TRBJ2-7; D call uncertain. CDR1 is SGHVS, CDR2 FQNEAQ, per germline. The V end was cut by 2 bases, the J end by 2 bases, with 13 bases between. This CDR3 comprises 15 residues. DNA for the CDR3: TGTGCCAGCAGCTTATTCGGCGCGGAAGCCTACGAGCAGTACTTC. It translates to CASSLFGAEAYEQYF.

The V call is TRBV12-3 or TRBV12-4, the J call TRBJ1-2; a weak D match, TRBD1 (5 bases). Between the trimmed V and J ends, which lost 5 bases and 8 bases, there was a span of 15 bases. The CDR3 has 13 residues. As DNA, the CDR3 is TGTGCCAGCAGTCGTACAGGCTTGGGGGGCTACACCTTC. Its translation is CASSRTGLGGYTF.

The V gene is TRBV27, the J gene TRBJ1-2, with D possibly TRBD1 on 5 matching bases. The germline V and J ends were trimmed by 6 bases and 2 bases, with 10 bases remaining between them. Germline values: CDR1 MNHEY, CDR2 SMNVEV (reference sequence). The length of the CDR3 is 13 residues. In DNA, the CDR3 is TGTGCCAGCAGCCCCCCAGGGAACTATGGCTACACCTTC. Translating gives CASSPPGNYGYTF.

The V gene is TRBV5-1, the J gene TRBJ1-2; D is uncertain. This CDR3 has 15 residues. With 3 bases removed from V and 4 bases from J, the gap between germline ends came to 16 bases. Germline lookup yields CDR1 SGHRS and CDR2 YFSETQ. CDR3 nucleotides: TGCGCCAGCAGCTGGGAGCCCCGGGGAGGCTATGGCTACACCTTC. Translated: CASSWEPRGGYGYTF.

This chain links TRBV24-1 with TRBJ2-6; 9 nucleotides align to TRBD1. The CDR3 is 19 amino acids. Trimming took 5 bases from V and 5 from J; bases not matched to a gene: 15. CDR1 and CDR2 from the germline V gene are KGHDR and SFDVKD. DNA of the CDR3: TGTGCCACCAGTGGTCTCGAGGGGACAGGGAATACCTGGGCCAACGTCCTGACTTTC. This translates into CATSGLEGTGNTWANVLTF.

This chain connects TRBV2 to TRBJ2-2; TRBD2 matches at 10 bases. The CDR3 is 15 amino acids. The germline gives CDR1 SNHLY, CDR2 FYNNEI. V trimming: 7 bases; J trimming: 3 bases; junction bases outside the gene matches: 5. This chain's CDR3 is CASKMSGGDTGELFF. CDR3 nucleotide sequence: TGTGCCAGCAAGATGAGCGGGGGGGACACCGGGGAGCTGTTTTTT.

The table lists this clone with a count of one. V gene TRBV9 combines with J gene TRBJ1-6; 9 bases are a match to TRBD1. CDR3 size: 15 residues. Per the germline V gene, CDR1 is SGDLS and CDR2 is YYNGEE. Trimming at V came to 3 bases and at J to 5 bases, leaving 3 bases not matched to a gene. CDR3 sequence reads: CASSAGQGNNSPLHF. CDR3 nucleotides: TGTGCCAGCAGCGCCGGACAGGGGAATAATTCACCCCTCCACTTT.

The chain links TRBV5-5 to TRBJ1-1; 8 bases match TRBD1. Trimming removed 0 bases from V and 8 bases from J; junction bases left unmatched: 0. The length of the CDR3 is 12 residues. CDR1 is SGHKS and CDR2 is YYEKEE in the germline V gene (reference sequence). The CDR3 spells CASSLGQGEAFF. The CDR3 DNA follows: TGTGCCAGCAGCTTGGGACAGGGGGAAGCTTTCTTT. Drawing the rest from reference TRBV5-5 and TRBJ1-1, the complete variable domain is DAGVTQSPTHLIKTRGQQVTLRCSPISGHKSVSWYQQVLGQGPQFIFQYYEKEERGRGNFPDRFSARQFPNYSSELNVNALLLGDSALYLCASSLGQGEAFFGQGTRLTVV.

In regard to this clone: Other DNA sequences of this sample code for an identical CDR3. V is TRBV9 and J is TRBJ1-6, with D tentatively TRBD1 (5 bases). Germline CDR1 and CDR2: SGDLS and YYNGEE. The V end was cut by 7 bases, the J end by 10 bases, with 12 bases between. CDR3 size: 12 residues. In DNA, the CDR3 is TGTGCCAGCTCCGGGGGTGGGTCACCCCTCCACTTT. It codes for CASSGGGSPLHF.

This chain connects TRBV29-1 to TRBJ2-7, with a possible D match to TRBD2 (5 bases). V dropped 4 bases and J dropped 6 bases, with 10 bases sitting between them. CDR1 SQVTM and CDR2 ANQGSEA come from the germline V gene. This CDR3 is built from 11 residues. The CDR3 DNA is TGCAGCGTTGTAACGGGGATCGAGCAGTACTTC. Translated: CSVVTGIEQYF.

CDR3 residues: CASSPATYEQYF. For the CDR3, the DNA is TGTGCCAGCAGCCCAGCGACCTACGAGCAGTACTTC. V and J are TRBV3-1 (or the pseudogene TRBV3-2) and TRBJ2-7; D call uncertain. Germline values: CDR1 LGHDT, CDR2 YNNKEL (reference sequence). The V and J ends lost 4 bases and 2 bases respectively, with 6 bases between them. The CDR3 has 12 residues.

The J gene is TRBJ2-1, the V gene TRBV5-5, with TRBD2 as a possible D gene (6 bases). From germline, CDR1 is SGHKS and CDR2 YYEKEE (reference sequence). The CDR3 sequence is 14 residues long. The ends were cut back, 0 bases at V and 7 bases at J, with 11 bases in the middle. The CDR3 spells CASSLVSGENEQFF. CDR3 nucleotides: TGTGCCAGCAGCTTGGTTTCGGGGGAGAATGAGCAGTTCTTC.

This chain uses TRBV4-1 with TRBJ1-6, with D possibly being TRBD1 (6 bases). Deletions cut 4 bases from V and 8 bases from J, with 15 bases between. CDR1 MGHRA and CDR2 YSYEKL come from the germline V gene. The CDR3 is 15 residues long. CDR3 in DNA: TGCGCCAGCAGCCGAGGCTCAGGGGCACATTCACCCCTCCACTTT. Its protein product is CASSRGSGAHSPLHF.

The chain joins TRBV19 to TRBJ1-3; 7 nucleotides match TRBD1. Germline CDR1 is LNHDA and CDR2 is SQIVND (reference sequence). The CDR3 sequence is 15 residues long. J was trimmed by 4 bases and V by 5 bases; bases with no gene match: 8. The CDR3 loop is CASSPWTGHGNTIYF. CDR3 sequence (DNA): TGTGCCAGTAGTCCTTGGACAGGTCACGGAAACACCATATATTTT.

This chain links TRBV7-2 with TRBJ2-7; perhaps TRBD1 as D (6 bases). From germline, CDR1 is SGHTA and CDR2 FQGNSA. The V end was cut by 2 bases, the J end by 2 bases, with 13 bases between. CDR3 length equals 15 residues. The DNA of the CDR3 is TGTGCCAGCAGCTTATACCCCTCAGGGGCCTACGAGCAGTACTTC. This codes for CASSLYPSGAYEQYF.

This chain links TRBV28 with TRBJ1-6; 8 bases are shared with TRBD1. Losses at the gene ends were 5 bases for V and 10 bases for J; bases not matched to a gene: 10. CDR3 size: 15 residues. Looked up from germline, CDR1 is MDHEN and CDR2 is SYDVKM. The chain's CDR3 is CASSPPGQGKSPLHF. Here the CDR3 DNA reads TGTGCCAGCAGTCCCCCCGGACAGGGCAAATCACCCCTCCACTTT.

The chain joins TRBV3-1 (or the pseudogene TRBV3-2) to TRBJ1-1; a possible D gene is TRBD1 (6 bases). Between the trimmed V and J ends, which lost 5 bases and 9 bases, there was a span of 10 bases. This CDR3 has 11 amino acids. Germline V gene sequence: CDR1 LGHDT, CDR2 YNNKEL (reference sequence). In DNA, the CDR3 is TGTGCCAGCAGCTCCGACAGGCAAGCTTTCTTT. The encoded protein is CASSSDRQAFF.

This sequence joins TRBV3-1 (or the pseudogene TRBV3-2) and TRBJ1-6; D possibly corresponds to TRBD1 (5 bases). Germline CDR1 LGHDT, CDR2 YNNKEL (reference sequence). The V end lost 5 bases, the J end lost 0 bases, and 14 bases lay between the germline ends. The CDR3 has 17 amino acids. The CDR3 protein is CASSEGTGSSYNSPLHF. As DNA, the CDR3 is TGTGCCAGCAGCGAAGGGACGGGGAGCTCCTATAATTCACCCCTCCACTTT.